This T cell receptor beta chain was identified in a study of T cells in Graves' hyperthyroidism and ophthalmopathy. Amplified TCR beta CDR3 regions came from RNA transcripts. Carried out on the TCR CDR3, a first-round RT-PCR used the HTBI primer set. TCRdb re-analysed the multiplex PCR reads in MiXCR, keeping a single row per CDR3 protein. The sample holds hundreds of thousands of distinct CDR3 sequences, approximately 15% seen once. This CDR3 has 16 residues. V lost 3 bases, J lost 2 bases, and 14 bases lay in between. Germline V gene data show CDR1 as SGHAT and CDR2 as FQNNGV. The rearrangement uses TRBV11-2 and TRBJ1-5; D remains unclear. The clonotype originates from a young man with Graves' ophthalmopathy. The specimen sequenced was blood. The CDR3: CASSLDGGVGNQPQHF. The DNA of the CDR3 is TGTGCCAGCAGCTTGGACGGAGGTGTTGGCAATCAGCCCCAGCATTTT.